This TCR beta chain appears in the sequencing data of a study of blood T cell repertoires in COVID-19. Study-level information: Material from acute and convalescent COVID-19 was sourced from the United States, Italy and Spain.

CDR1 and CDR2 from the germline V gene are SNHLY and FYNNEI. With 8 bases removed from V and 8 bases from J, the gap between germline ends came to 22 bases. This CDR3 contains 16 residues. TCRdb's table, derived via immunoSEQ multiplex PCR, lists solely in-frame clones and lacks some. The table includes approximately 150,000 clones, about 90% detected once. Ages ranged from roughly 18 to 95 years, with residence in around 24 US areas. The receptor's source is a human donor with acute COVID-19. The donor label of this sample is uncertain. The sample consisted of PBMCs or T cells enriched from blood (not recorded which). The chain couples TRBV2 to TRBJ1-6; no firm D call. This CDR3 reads CASGPQPNLRDSPLHF. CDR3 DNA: TGTGCCAGCGGGCCCCAGCCGAACCTGAGGGATTCACCCCTCCACTTT. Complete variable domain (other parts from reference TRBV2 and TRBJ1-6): EPEVTQTPSHQVTQMGQEVILRCVPISNHLYFYWYRQILGQKVEFLVSFYNNEISEKSEIFDDQFSVERPDGSNFTLKIRSTKLEDSAMYFCASGPQPNLRDSPLHFGNGTRLTVT.